Sequencing of this TCR beta chain was carried out in a study of blood T cell repertoires in COVID-19. Study context: Acute and convalescent COVID-19 samples came from the United States, Italy and Spain. The cDNA or gDNA used as material had been derived from T cells, B-cell-depleted T cells, or PBMCs.

This clone was detected once. The CDR3 is 14 amino acids. Germline V gene data show CDR1 as MGHRA and CDR2 as YSYEKL. Trimming left V 1 base short and J 2 bases short, with 6 bases between. As handled by the study authors: Researchers report that nucleated cell counts were estimated from reference gene primer amplification. Assay used: immunoSEQ multiplex PCR; TCRdb lists only in-frame clones, some missing. That table supplies the V and J calls and clone size; D and trimming were determined from the DNA. The sample has more than 150,000 clones, 65% to 80% seen once. The sample comprised peripheral blood. V gene TRBV4-1 combines with J gene TRBJ1-5, with a weak D call TRBD1 (6 bases). The sequence came from a middle-aged man who had recovered from COVID-19. This chain's CDR3 is CASSQGQGNQPQHF. CDR3 in DNA: TGCGCCAGCAGCCAAGGACAGGGCAATCAGCCCCAGCATTTT.